The 30 T cell receptor beta chains listed next were all sequenced from one sample in a study of cytomegalovirus exposure and HLA in healthy donors. Both 60 Vbeta primers and 13 Jbeta primers went into the PCR. The protocol was immunoSEQ multiplex PCR, while the TCRdb copy is restricted to in-frame clones and leaves out a portion. This repertoire shows fewer than 200,000 clones, around 80% found once; its top ten account for approximately 0.73%. Source material: PBMCs. These TCRs come from a woman aged 35 to 49 in good health and CMV-seronegative.

The chain carries TRBV2 and TRBJ2-1, with 9 nucleotides matching TRBD2. CDR1 is SNHLY and CDR2 is FYNNEI in the germline V gene. V trimming: 4 bases; J trimming: 3 bases; junction bases outside the gene matches: 4. This CDR3 contains 15 residues. The CDR3: CASSAGTSLYNEQFF. For the CDR3, the DNA is TGTGCCAGCAGTGCCGGGACTAGCCTCTACAATGAGCAGTTCTTC.

The chain couples TRBV7-6 to TRBJ1-1, with 7 bases lining up with TRBD1. Germline loops: CDR1 SGHVS, CDR2 FNYEAQ. Losses at the gene ends were 1 base for V and 4 bases for J; bases not matched to a gene: 6. The CDR3 is 15 residues long. CDR3 DNA: TGTGCCAGCAGCTTAGTTACAGGGGTGGGCACTGAAGCTTTCTTT. Protein sequence: CASSLVTGVGTEAFF.

V is TRBV2 and J is TRBJ1-2; perhaps TRBD1 as D (6 bases). Germline loops: CDR1 SNHLY, CDR2 FYNNEI. V was shortened by 3 bases and J by 6 bases, with 11 bases between the two germline ends. There are 13 residues in the CDR3. The CDR3 protein is CASSDQGSDGYTF. CDR3 in DNA: TGTGCCAGCAGTGACCAGGGGTCGGATGGCTACACCTTC. The full variable domain, with the rest looked up from reference TRBV2 and TRBJ1-2, is EPEVTQTPSHQVTQMGQEVILRCVPISNHLYFYWYRQILGQKVEFLVSFYNNEISEKSEIFDDQFSVERPDGSNFTLKIRSTKLEDSAMYFCASSDQGSDGYTFGSGTRLTVV.

In its sample, this clone was seen once. The chain employs TRBV6-1 and TRBJ1-2; 8 nucleotides match TRBD1. The CDR3 length is 14 residues. Germline V gives CDR1 MNHNS, CDR2 SASEGT. Trimming removed 6 bases from V and 3 bases from J; junction bases left unmatched: 6. CDR3 nucleotide sequence: TGTGCCAGCAGGAAGACAGGGGAAGACTATGGCTACACCTTC. It is translated as CASRKTGEDYGYTF.

J is TRBJ2-7 and V is TRBV4-2; no definite D call. The ends were cut back, 0 bases at V and 4 bases at J, with 7 bases in the middle. The CDR3 loop spans 13 amino acids. CDR1 and CDR2 (germline): LGHNA, YNFKEQ. DNA of the CDR3: TGTGCCAGCAGCCAAGAGTCCGGGTACGAGCAGTACTTC. Its protein is CASSQESGYEQYF.

The chain is built from TRBV5-1 and TRBJ2-5, with D possibly matching TRBD2 (6 bases). Trimming cost V 3 bases and J 5 bases, with 14 bases left between them. Germline assignment: CDR1 SGHRS and CDR2 YFSETQ. The CDR3 is 14 amino acids. The CDR3: CASSSELAAETQYF. The DNA of the CDR3 is TGCGCCAGCAGCTCCGAACTAGCAGCGGAGACCCAGTACTTC.

Only one count was recorded for this clone. The rearrangement joins TRBV13 to TRBJ2-5; 7 bases fit TRBD1. The J call is in doubt because the DNA end fits TRBJ2-7 better. The CDR3 is 12 amino acids. CDR1 and CDR2 from the germline V gene are PRHDT and FYEKMQ (reference sequence). The CDR3 DNA reads TGTGCCAGCAGCAAACAGGGGTACGAGCAGTACTTC. Amino acids: CASSKQGYEQYF.

The V and J genes are TRBV28 and TRBJ1-5; perhaps TRBD1 as D (6 bases). Trimming took off 6 bases at V and 1 base at J, with 19 bases between the two ends. The CDR3 is made up of 17 amino acids. Germline V gene lookup returns CDR1 MDHEN and CDR2 SYDVKM. The CDR3 nucleotides are TGTGCCAGCAGCCCTAGGGGGGGACACGGAAGCAATCAGCCCCAGCATTTT. It encodes CASSPRGGHGSNQPQHF.

The chain carries TRBV7-9 and TRBJ1-2; 10 bases line up with TRBD1. Germline V lookup: CDR1 SEHNR, CDR2 FQNEAQ (reference sequence). With 8 bases clipped from V and 8 bases from J, the junction kept 8 bases outside the gene matches. This CDR3 is built from 13 residues. The DNA of the CDR3 is TGTGCCAGCGCTGGACAGGGGGTAGGCGGCTACACCTTC. As protein: CASAGQGVGGYTF.

This clone was detected a few times. The chain couples TRBV6-5 to TRBJ1-2, with D maybe TRBD1 (5 bases). This CDR3 is built from 12 residues. Germline V lookup: CDR1 MNHEY, CDR2 SVGAGI. V dropped 7 bases and J dropped 7 bases, with 13 bases sitting between them. The CDR3, as DNA: TGTGCCAGCAACCCCCTCGGGGGTGGCTACACCTTC. Protein product: CASNPLGGGYTF.

The CDR3 sequence is CASSPSRTGGNSPLHF. As DNA, the CDR3 is TGTGCCAGCAGCCCTTCTCGGACAGGGGGCAATTCACCCCTCCACTTT. V and J are TRBV4-2 and TRBJ1-6; TRBD1 aligns across 11 bases. Germline V gene lookup returns CDR1 LGHNA and CDR2 YNFKEQ. Losses at the gene ends were 4 bases for V and 7 bases for J; bases not matched to a gene: 6. CDR3 length: 16 amino acids.

The rearrangement joins TRBV6-1 to TRBJ1-4, with 7 bases aligning to TRBD1. Germline V gene sequence: CDR1 MNHNS, CDR2 SASEGT. This CDR3 comprises 14 residues. The V segment lost 7 bases and the J segment 3 bases; nucleotides outside the gene matches: 5. CDR3 in amino acids: CASNRQGANEKLFF. The DNA of the CDR3 is TGTGCCAGCAATAGACAGGGTGCTAATGAAAAACTGTTTTTT.

This sequence joins TRBV5-1 and TRBJ2-7, with D possibly matching TRBD1 (6 bases). The germline V and J ends were trimmed by 1 base and 9 bases, with 38 bases remaining between them. Germline V gene data show CDR1 as SGHRS and CDR2 as YFSETQ. CDR3 length: 21 amino acids. The CDR3 DNA reads as TGCGCCAGCAGCTTGAAGCTGTCAAACAGGGAAGTAAAAGGGGACATAGTTAGGCAGTACTTC. The encoded protein is CASSLKLSNREVKGDIVRQYF.

The J gene is TRBJ2-7, the V gene TRBV15, with D hard to call. With 3 bases removed from V and 9 bases from J, the gap between germline ends came to 18 bases. Germline V CDR1 and CDR2: LNHNV, YYDKDF (reference sequence). The CDR3 is made up of 14 amino acids. The CDR3 is CATSSADSAFRQYF. The CDR3 DNA is TGTGCCACCAGCAGCGCCGACTCAGCCTTTCGGCAGTACTTC.

This clone was detected many times. The gene calls are TRBV28 and TRBJ1-5; a possible D gene is TRBD1 (5 bases). V shed 5 bases and J shed 7 bases, with 18 bases lying between them. From germline, CDR1 is MDHEN and CDR2 SYDVKM. This CDR3 has 15 residues. The CDR3 DNA is TGTGCCAGCAGTCCTGCCGGGAGGGGAGGCCAGCCCCAGCATTTT. This encodes CASSPAGRGGQPQHF.

The chain couples TRBV6-6 to TRBJ2-7; 7 positions match TRBD1. Germline V lookup: CDR1 MNHNY, CDR2 SVGAGI (reference sequence). The V segment lost 2 bases and the J segment 5 bases; nucleotides outside the gene matches: 9. This CDR3 spans 15 amino acids. For the CDR3, the DNA is TGTGCCAGCAGTTACATGACAGGGAGCACGAACGAGCAGTACTTC. It translates to CASSYMTGSTNEQYF.

This rearrangement joins TRBV19 to TRBJ1-5, with 9 bases that match TRBD1. Per germline, CDR1 LNHDA and CDR2 SQIVND (reference sequence). The CDR3 spans 14 residues. V gave up 6 bases and J gave up 7 bases; unmatched junction bases: 7. For the CDR3, the DNA is TGTGCCAGTAGCTCACAGGGGGCGGGACAGCCCCAGCATTTT. Translated, it gives CASSSQGAGQPQHF. The entire variable domain, with the rest obtained from reference TRBV19 and TRBJ1-5, is as follows: DGGITQSPKYLFRKEGQNVTLSCEQNLNHDAMYWYRQDPGQGLRLIYYSQIVNDFQKGDIAEGYSVSREKKESFPLTVTSAQKNPTAFYLCASSSQGAGQPQHFGDGTRLSIL.

This clone was seen a handful of times. J is TRBJ2-7 and V is TRBV6-6, with 8 bases matching TRBD1. This CDR3 is 11 amino acids long. The junction had 5 bases not matched to a gene; V was cut back by 5 bases and J by 11 bases. CDR1 is MNHNY, CDR2 SVGAGI, per germline (reference sequence). Here the CDR3 DNA reads TGTGCCAGCAGTCCCGGGACAGGAAAGTACTTC. It yields the protein CASSPGTGKYF.

V usage is TRBV30 and J usage is TRBJ2-3; 11 bases are shared with TRBD1. Germline V CDR1 and CDR2: GTSNPN, SVGIG (reference sequence). This CDR3 spans 15 amino acids. Trimming took 3 bases from V and 3 from J; bases not matched to a gene: 5. This CDR3 reads CAWSGGQGVTDTQYF. The CDR3 DNA is TGTGCCTGGAGCGGGGGACAGGGGGTAACAGATACGCAGTATTTT.

V usage is TRBV7-2 and J usage is TRBJ2-7; D gene unclear. CDR1 SGHTA and CDR2 FQGNSA come from the germline V gene. The V and J ends lost 5 bases and 9 bases respectively, with 14 bases between them. There are 12 residues in the CDR3. The CDR3 loop is CASSPNSVWQYF. In nucleotides, the CDR3 is TGTGCCAGCAGCCCGAACAGTGTTTGGCAGTACTTC.

The chain combines TRBV4-3 with TRBJ2-7; no definite D call. Germline assignment: CDR1 LGHNA and CDR2 YSLEER. CDR3 length equals 13 residues. Trimming took off 0 bases at V and 6 bases at J, with 9 bases between the two ends. CDR3 DNA sequence: TGCGCCAGCAGCCAAGATCGTGGCAGCGAGCAGTACTTC. This codes for CASSQDRGSEQYF.

This chain connects TRBV5-4 to TRBJ2-7, with 8 bases lining up with TRBD1. This CDR3 comprises 13 residues. Germline lookup yields CDR1 SGHNT and CDR2 YYREEE (reference sequence). J lost 3 bases, V lost 2 bases, and 1 base had no gene match. DNA of the CDR3: TGTGCCAGCAGCTTCGACAGGGGCTACGAGCAGTACTTC. Translation gives CASSFDRGYEQYF.

The V gene is TRBV14, the J gene TRBJ2-5, with 9 positions matching TRBD1. The germline CDR1 and CDR2 sequences are SGHDN and FVKESK. The CDR3 loop spans 16 amino acids. Losses at the gene ends were 0 bases for V and 10 bases for J; bases not matched to a gene: 12. This CDR3 is CASSQDPRDREGGQYF. The CDR3 DNA is TGTGCCAGCAGCCAAGACCCTAGGGACAGGGAAGGTGGCCAGTACTTC.

V usage is TRBV7-2 and J usage is TRBJ2-7; D is unclear. Germline CDR1 and CDR2: SGHTA and FQGNSA. The germline V and J ends were trimmed by 1 base and 0 bases, with 10 bases remaining between them. This CDR3 spans 15 amino acids. The CDR3 loop is CASSLGHISSYEQYF. For the CDR3, the DNA is TGTGCCAGCAGCTTAGGACATATAAGCTCCTACGAGCAGTACTTC.

V and J are TRBV28 and TRBJ1-1; D is uncertain. The V gene lost 4 bases and the J gene lost 3 bases, with 3 bases spanning the gap. CDR1 and CDR2 from the germline V gene are MDHEN and SYDVKM. The CDR3 is 11 residues long. In nucleotides, the CDR3 is TGTGCCAGCAGTTCCTACACTGAAGCTTTCTTT. This translates into CASSSYTEAFF. The full variable domain, rest sourced from reference TRBV28 and TRBJ1-1, is DVKVTQSSRYLVKRTGEKVFLECVQDMDHENMFWYRQDPGLGLRLIYFSYDVKMKEKGDIPEGYSVSREKKERFSLILESASTNQTSMYLCASSSYTEAFFGQGTRLTVV.

The chain carries TRBV4-1 and TRBJ2-3; D is ambiguous. The CDR3 runs 16 residues. V gave up 0 bases and J gave up 2 bases, with 12 bases separating them. CDR1 is MGHRA and CDR2 is YSYEKL in the germline V gene. The CDR3 DNA is TGCGCCAGCAGCCAAGATCAGGAACAGATCACAGATACGCAGTATTTT. This codes for CASSQDQEQITDTQYF.

This chain uses TRBV19 with TRBJ1-1; 7 bases line up with TRBD1. The trim removed 3 bases at V and 4 bases at J, leaving 5 bases unmatched. The CDR3 extends over 14 amino acids. The germline V gene encodes CDR1 LNHDA and CDR2 SQIVND (reference sequence). The CDR3 nucleotides are TGTGCCAGTAGTATCCAGACAGGGCGCACTGAAGCTTTCTTT. Its protein is CASSIQTGRTEAFF. The complete variable domain, with remaining parts taken from reference TRBV19 and TRBJ1-1, reads DGGITQSPKYLFRKEGQNVTLSCEQNLNHDAMYWYRQDPGQGLRLIYYSQIVNDFQKGDIAEGYSVSREKKESFPLTVTSAQKNPTAFYLCASSIQTGRTEAFFGQGTRLTVV.

The rearrangement uses TRBV28 and TRBJ1-5; 8 nucleotides match TRBD1. The trim removed 3 bases at V and 13 bases at J, leaving 2 bases unmatched. CDR3 length: 11 amino acids. CDR1 MDHEN and CDR2 SYDVKM come from the germline V gene. CDR3 protein: CASSLRQGQHF. CDR3 in DNA: TGTGCCAGCAGTTTGAGACAGGGGCAGCATTTT.

A few counts support this clone. J is TRBJ1-4 and V is TRBV29-1; no firm D call. Trimming pared 4 bases from V and 0 bases from J, leaving 9 bases between. This CDR3 has 14 amino acids. The germline CDR1 and CDR2 sequences are SQVTM and ANQGSEA. The CDR3 reads CSVVSSATNEKLFF. CDR3 bases: TGCAGCGTTGTGTCTTCTGCAACTAATGAAAAACTGTTTTTT.

Worth noting for this clone: Its ends do not fully match the called genes, so a read error is possible. This chain links TRBV28 with TRBJ1-1; the match to TRBD1 covers 7 bases. The CDR3 has 15 amino acids. In germline, CDR1 is MDHEN, CDR2 SYDVKM. The CDR3 loop is CVSSLYRRGSSEAFF. The CDR3 bases are TGTGTCAGCAGTTTATACCGCAGGGGGTCGTCCGAAGCTTTCTTT.